This T cell receptor (beta chain) was recovered during a study of T cell clonotyping in hematopoietic cell transplantation. This clone was observed a handful of times. Its antigen is unidentified. Whole-study findings and limits: Graft donor and pretransplant recipient Inverse Simpson Index values predicted broader posttransplant TCR diversity.

Libraries were prepared by immunoSEQ multiplex PCR; TCRdb keeps only in-frame clonotypes and omits some of them. The profile shows more than 11,000 clones, 95% to 98% of them singletons. The TCR comes from a female patient aged 50-59 years who had an allogeneic stem cell transplant from an unrelated donor, so T cells may come from the graft donor. Some clones in this sample may be carry-over from other donors' samples. The sequenced sample was peripheral blood mononuclear cells, obtained 30 days after allogeneic stem cell transplant.

CDR3 DNA sequence: TGTGCCAGCAGTGAAGCAGGGTCCGATGAGCAGTTCTTC. Translated: CASSEAGSDEQFF. The chain couples TRBV2 to TRBJ2-1; D not certain. Germline assignment: CDR1 SNHLY and CDR2 FYNNEI. Trimming stripped 0 bases from V and 8 bases from J, with 8 bases between. This CDR3 is built from 13 residues.